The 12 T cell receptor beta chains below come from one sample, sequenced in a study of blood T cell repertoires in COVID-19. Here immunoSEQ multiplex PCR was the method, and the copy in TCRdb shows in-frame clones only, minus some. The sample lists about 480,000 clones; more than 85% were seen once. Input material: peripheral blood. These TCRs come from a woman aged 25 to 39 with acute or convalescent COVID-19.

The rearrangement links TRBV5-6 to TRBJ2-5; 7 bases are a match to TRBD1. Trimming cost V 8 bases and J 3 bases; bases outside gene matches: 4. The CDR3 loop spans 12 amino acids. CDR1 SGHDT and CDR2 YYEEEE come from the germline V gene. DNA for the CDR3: TGTGCCAGTTTCACAGGGGAAGAGACCCAGTACTTC. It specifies CASFTGEETQYF.

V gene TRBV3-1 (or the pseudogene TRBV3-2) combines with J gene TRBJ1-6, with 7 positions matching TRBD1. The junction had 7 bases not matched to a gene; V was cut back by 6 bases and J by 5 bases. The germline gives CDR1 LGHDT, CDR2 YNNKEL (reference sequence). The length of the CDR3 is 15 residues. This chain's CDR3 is CASRLWDSDNSPLHF. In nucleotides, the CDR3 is TGTGCCAGCAGGCTCTGGGACAGCGATAATTCACCCCTCCACTTT.

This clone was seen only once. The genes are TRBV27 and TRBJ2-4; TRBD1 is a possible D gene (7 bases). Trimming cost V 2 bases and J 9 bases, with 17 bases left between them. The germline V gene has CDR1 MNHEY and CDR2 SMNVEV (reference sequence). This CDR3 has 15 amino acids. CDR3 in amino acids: CASSLGYMQGGIQYF. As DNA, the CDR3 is TGTGCCAGCAGTTTAGGGTATATGCAGGGGGGCATTCAGTACTTC.

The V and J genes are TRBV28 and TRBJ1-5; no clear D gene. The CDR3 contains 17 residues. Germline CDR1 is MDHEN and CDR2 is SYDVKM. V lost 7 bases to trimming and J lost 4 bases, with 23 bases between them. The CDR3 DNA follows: TGTGCCAGCACCCCCCGTCTCGGGAATGAGTGGAATCAGCCCCAGCATTTT. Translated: CASTPRLGNEWNQPQHF.

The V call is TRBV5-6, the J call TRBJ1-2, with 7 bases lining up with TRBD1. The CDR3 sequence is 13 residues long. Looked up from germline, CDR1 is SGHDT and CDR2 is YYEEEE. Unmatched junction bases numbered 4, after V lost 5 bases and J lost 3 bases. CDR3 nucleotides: TGTGCCAGCAGACCCGACAGGGACTATGGCTACACCTTC. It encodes CASRPDRDYGYTF.

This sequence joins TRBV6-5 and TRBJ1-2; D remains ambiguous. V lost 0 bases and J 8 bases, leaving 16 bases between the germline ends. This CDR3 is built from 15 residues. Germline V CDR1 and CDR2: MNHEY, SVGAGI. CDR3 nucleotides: TGTGCCAGCAGTTACTCGATTTCCGGGATCGACGGCTACACCTTC. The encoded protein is CASSYSISGIDGYTF.

CDR3 nucleotide sequence: TGTGCCAGCTCACCGACGGCAGGGCACGATCAGCCCCAGCATTTT. Translated, it gives CASSPTAGHDQPQHF. The J gene is TRBJ1-5, the V gene TRBV18; TRBD1 might be the D (5 bases). In germline, CDR1 is KGHSH, CDR2 LQKENI. Trimming pared 3 bases from V and 5 bases from J, leaving 14 bases between. The CDR3 sequence is 15 residues long.

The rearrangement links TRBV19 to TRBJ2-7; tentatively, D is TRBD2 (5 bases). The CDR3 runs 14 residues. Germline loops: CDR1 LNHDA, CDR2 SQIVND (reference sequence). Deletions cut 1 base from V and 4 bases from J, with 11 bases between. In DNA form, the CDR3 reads TGTGCCAGTAGTATAGGGGCAGGAGGTTACGAGCAGTACTTC. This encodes CASSIGAGGYEQYF.

CDR3 in amino acids: CASSQTGWDTQYF. The CDR3 coding sequence is TGTGCCAGCAGCCAAACAGGGTGGGATACGCAGTATTTT. The chain is built from TRBV7-8 and TRBJ2-3; TRBD1 might be the D (6 bases). The germline gives CDR1 SGHVS, CDR2 FQNEAQ. CDR3 length: 13 amino acids. Trimming left V 5 bases short and J 6 bases short, with 12 bases between.

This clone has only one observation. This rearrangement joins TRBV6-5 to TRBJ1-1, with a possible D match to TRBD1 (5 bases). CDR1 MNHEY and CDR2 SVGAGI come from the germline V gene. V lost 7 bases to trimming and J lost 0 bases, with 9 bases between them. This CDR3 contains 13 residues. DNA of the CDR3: TGTGCCAGCACCCAGGGTGTGAACACTGAAGCTTTCTTT. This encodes CASTQGVNTEAFF.

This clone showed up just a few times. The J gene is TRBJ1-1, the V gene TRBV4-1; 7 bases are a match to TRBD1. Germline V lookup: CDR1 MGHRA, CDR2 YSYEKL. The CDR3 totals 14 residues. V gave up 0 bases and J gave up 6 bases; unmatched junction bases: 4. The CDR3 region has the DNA TGCGCCAGCAGCCAAGATAGAGGGACAGCTGAAGCTTTCTTT. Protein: CASSQDRGTAEAFF.

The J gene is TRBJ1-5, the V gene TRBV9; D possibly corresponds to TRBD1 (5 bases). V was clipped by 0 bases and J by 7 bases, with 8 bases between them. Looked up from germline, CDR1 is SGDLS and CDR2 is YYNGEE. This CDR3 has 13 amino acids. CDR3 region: CASSVAGVQPQHF. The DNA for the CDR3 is TGTGCCAGCAGCGTAGCGGGGGTCCAGCCCCAGCATTTT.